The clone carrying this T cell receptor beta chain was detected many times. What it recognizes is unknown. The data stem from a study of human T cells and chemical hapten exposure. Points from the study as a whole: The study found that DPC sensitization did not change TCRs above 1 in 1000 frequency.

Separate cDNA molecules received unique molecular identifiers, which the library attached to them. In the authors' workflow: Sample TCR totals centred on a median of approximately 95,000, ranging about 20,000 to 700,000. TCRdb reprocessed the 5' RACE reads with MiXCR, giving one entry per CDR3 protein. In this record, the V and J calls reflect TCRdb's handling and not the investigators' own analysis. The table has 65,000 to 95,000 distinct CDR3 sequences, roughly 8.4% seen once. Unseparated into fractions, whole blood served as the source from which total RNA was extracted. The TCR originated in a male donor in good health.

CDR3 in DNA: TGTGCCAGCAGTTTTAACAATGAGCAGTTCTTC. Translated: CASSFNNEQFF. V usage is TRBV12-3 or TRBV12-4 and J usage is TRBJ2-1; D remains ambiguous. With 3 bases removed from V and 5 bases from J, the gap between germline ends came to 2 bases. This CDR3 has 11 residues.